This T cell receptor beta chain stems from a study of blood T cells in healthy people across ages (dated by TCRdb to between 2014 and 2017). The study in broad terms: In model experiments, template switching captured roughly one uniquely barcoded TCR beta cDNA molecule for every two T cells. The study measured age-related changes in TCR beta repertoire diversity using deep sequencing normalized with unique cDNA molecular identifiers. The donors were divided into four age groups: young (average roughly 15 years), middle-aged (approximately 39), aged (about 60) and long-lived (more than 75). To avoid experimental bias, donors of different ages were distributed randomly across sequencing lanes. Two additional independent replicas of 1 million unique cDNA reads from the same blood draw were analyzed for two donors (one aged 18 to 29 and one aged 80 or older).

The library was obtained by 5' RACE. The listed sequencing device is Illumina HiSeq 2500. The second PCR ran for roughly 6 to 11 cycles and used a J-beta primer mix along with a sample-barcoded 5' primer. Each TCR beta cDNA molecule received a unique molecular identifier from a template-switch 5' adaptor carrying 12 random nucleotides. Each sample yielded at least 2.5 million CDR3-containing paired-end reads. First-strand cDNA was synthesized from all RNA with the Mint cDNA synthesis kit, primed by a TRBC-specific oligonucleotide. Following uracil-DNA glycosylase treatment, a first 18-cycle PCR with universal primers M1SS and BC2_uni_R was performed on all cDNA. The published analysis was carried out like this. For normalization, 1 million high-quality reads were randomly selected from each sample, with every read carrying a distinct molecular identifier. Reads sharing molecular identifiers were discarded rather than binned into consensus sequences. MiTCR, run with a Q25 quality threshold and the strictest error-elimination algorithm, handled CDR3 identification, clonotype clustering and error correction. A nonparametric unseen species model with Euler transformation was used to estimate a lower bound on total TCR beta diversity. TCRdb's own reprocessing of the public reads used fastp at Q25 and MiXCR and kept productive beta chains. Each record represents a unique CDR3 protein, reported with the most common genes and DNA among its rows. It is TCRdb's table, rather than the study itself, that gives the V and J calls and clone size. The sample yields roughly 1.6 million distinct CDR3 sequences; 34% were counted once. Clones ranked in the top ten supply around 10% of the sample.

Study-level results and caveats: The long-lived group showed more naive CD4+ T cells, fewer expanded clones and increased TCR diversity than the aged group, suggesting age selection. Because the CMV infection status of the donors was unknown, age-related changes in expanded clonotypes may potentially have been confounded. As age increased, observed TCR beta diversity per million T cells dropped in a roughly linear way, and a significant reduction was already evident by age 40. A strong correlation was found between observed TCR beta diversity and the percentage of naive T cells measured by flow cytometry. Conclusive comparison of naive and antigen-experienced compartments was prevented by the profiling of bulk unsorted PBMCs. Total diversity estimates from one million sequenced T cells were considered lower bounds and underestimates.

Donors were 39 systemically healthy Caucasian individuals from Russia aged about 6 to 100 years. Each donor gave around 9 milliliters of peripheral blood, collected into EDTA-treated Vacutainer tubes. Ficoll-Paque density-gradient centrifugation was used to isolate PBMCs, with at least 6.5 million per sample. Total RNA was extracted from PBMCs with Trizol reagent, with at least 6 micrograms obtained per sample. For every donor, flow cytometry on a PBMC aliquot measured the percentage of naive CD45RAhigh/CD27high T cells. Notes on this clonotype: The target of this receptor is not known. No base quality information exists; no much larger clone differs at one position.

The CDR3 numbers 15 residues from cysteine through phenylalanine. Of all the DNA, just the CDR3 is kept, 45 bases in frame from base 1. The CDR1 and CDR2 encoded by the germline V gene (reference sequence) are DFQATT and SNEGSKA. Trimming accounts for 3 bases at V and 2 bases at J, while the number of junction bases matched to no gene is 9. This receptor chain uses TRBV20-1 and TRBJ2-7, and TRBD2 matches 8 of the central bases. The sequence was collected from a young woman in good health. The source material was blood. The bases read TGCAGTGCTAGGTGGGGCGGGGGGACCGCCTACGAGCAGTACTTC. This yields the protein CSARWGGGTAYEQYF.